One sample yielded the 10 T cell receptor beta chains listed below, sequenced in a study of read filtering for tumor transcriptome and immune sequencing (TCRdb year 2020). Sequencing instrument: Illumina HiSeq 4000. The Immunoverse kit was used to build TCR libraries from 400 ng RNA, with molecular barcoded adaptors covering alpha/delta and beta/gamma chains. The public reads were reanalyzed by TCRdb: fastp trimming at Q25, MiXCR alignment, in-frame beta chains only. A single entry per CDR3 protein holds the most common genes and DNA from its merged rows. Counted in this sample were roughly 60,000 distinct CDR3 sequences; 20% to 25% of them appeared once. 17% of the sample goes to the ten largest clones. What was sequenced was a population of CD138-negative cells sorted from bone marrow. Read against the paper, the sample's cell subset or site label means: bone marrow mononuclear cells depleted of CD138+ plasma/myeloma cells by negative magnetic selection. These receptors were taken from a donor at least 40 years old with multiple myeloma.

This clonotype was counted ten times or more. The chain links TRBV2 to TRBJ2-5, with D perhaps being TRBD1 or TRBD2 (5 bases each). The germline CDR1 and CDR2 sequences are SNHLY and FYNNEI. V was clipped by 7 bases and J by 9 bases, with 21 bases between them. The length of the CDR3 is 14 residues. CDR3 in amino acids: CASNGDRTGWAQYF. The CDR3 DNA sequence: TGTGCCAGCAATGGGGACCGCACGGGATGGGCCCAGTACTTC.

Many counts were recorded for this clonotype. The J gene is TRBJ2-7, the V gene TRBV5-1; no clear D. Germline V gives CDR1 SGHRS, CDR2 YFSETQ. V gave up 5 bases and J gave up 0 bases, with 12 bases separating them. The CDR3 runs 14 residues. The CDR3 region is CASRVNPSSYEQYF. The CDR3 DNA reads as TGCGCCAGCAGAGTAAATCCGAGCTCCTACGAGCAGTACTTC.

Points on this clonotype: Mismatch with germline at one junction end may stem from a read error. The chain combines TRBV7-2 with TRBJ1-1; 7 bases line up with TRBD1. Per the germline V gene, CDR1 is SGHTA and CDR2 is FQGNSA. This CDR3 is 13 amino acids long. DNA of the CDR3: TGTGCCAGCTGCTTCTACAGGGGAACTGAAGCTTTCTTT. It codes for CASCFYRGTEAFF.

This clonotype was picked up many times. The V gene is TRBV20-1, the J gene TRBJ2-1; TRBD2 agrees at 14 bases. Germline loops: CDR1 DFQATT, CDR2 SNEGSKA (reference sequence). The V and J ends lost 4 bases and 11 bases, in that order; junction bases with no gene match: 4. This CDR3 has 13 residues. CDR3 loop: CSATGLAGAKQFF. Written as DNA, the CDR3 is TGCAGTGCTACGGGACTAGCGGGAGCTAAGCAGTTCTTC.

At least ten counts were recorded for this clonotype. The V and J genes are TRBV24-1 and TRBJ2-2; D remains unclear. Trimming took 0 bases from V and 3 from J, leaving 4 bases between them. The CDR3 extends over 14 amino acids. Germline CDR1 and CDR2: KGHDR and SFDVKD. The CDR3: CATSDLLDTGELFF. DNA of the CDR3: TGTGCCACCAGTGATTTGCTAGACACCGGGGAGCTGTTTTTT.

This clonotype was counted many times. The genes are TRBV7-8 and TRBJ2-3; the D gene is possibly TRBD2 (5 bases). This CDR3 contains 14 residues. Trimming cost V 5 bases and J 3 bases, with 12 bases left between them. From germline, CDR1 is SGHVS and CDR2 FQNEAQ. The CDR3 region is CASSRLKYTDTQYF. Written as DNA, the CDR3 is TGTGCCAGCAGCAGACTAAAGTATACAGATACGCAGTATTTT.

A word on this clonotype: Possible read error: a much larger clone is one base away. The chain is built from TRBV6-5 and TRBJ2-1; a possible D gene is TRBD2 (6 bases). Germline CDR1 reads MNHEY; CDR2 reads SVGAGI. The V end lost 5 bases, the J end lost 4 bases, and 15 bases lay between the germline ends. The CDR3 length is 15 residues. The CDR3 DNA sequence: TGTGCCAGCAGTCGGGAGATGGCCCTATACAATGAGCAGTTCTTC. Translating gives CASSREMALYNEQFF.

This clonotype appeared many times. This chain links TRBV20-1 with TRBJ2-2; 9 bases map to TRBD2. Germline V gives CDR1 DFQATT, CDR2 SNEGSKA (reference sequence). V gave up 3 bases and J gave up 3 bases; unmatched junction bases: 5. The CDR3 contains 15 residues. This CDR3 reads CSASDSGSYTGELFF. The CDR3 coding sequence is TGCAGTGCTAGCGATAGCGGGAGTTACACCGGGGAGCTGTTTTTT.

This clonotype appeared many times. The V gene is TRBV7-8, the J gene TRBJ2-1, with 7 bases fitting TRBD1. Germline values: CDR1 SGHVS, CDR2 FQNEAQ. With V trimmed by 1 base and J by 0 bases, 3 bases remained unmatched. The length of the CDR3 is 16 residues. The CDR3 DNA reads as TGTGCCAGCAGCTTAGAGGCAGGGGGCTCCTACAATGAGCAGTTCTTC. It specifies CASSLEAGGSYNEQFF.

Ten or more counts support this clonotype. This chain joins TRBV5-1 and TRBJ2-3; 8 nucleotides match TRBD2. The CDR3 consists of 15 residues. The V segment lost 2 bases and the J segment 6 bases; nucleotides outside the gene matches: 8. Germline V CDR1 and CDR2: SGHRS, YFSETQ. The CDR3 region is CASSLAGAFRDTQYF. The DNA for the CDR3 is TGCGCCAGCAGCTTAGCGGGGGCCTTCCGCGATACGCAGTATTTT.